The clone carrying this TCR beta chain has a count of ten or more. This entry belongs to a study of regulatory T cells in long-lasting Graves disease. Arm-PCR of CDR3 regions and iRepertoire HTBI primers were used to build TCR beta libraries. In the study's own analysis: Across the samples, identification revealed about 62 TRBV and about 15 TRBJ segments. One entry per CDR3 protein results from TCRdb running MiXCR on the multiplex PCR reads. TCRdb's processing, not the authors' own work, is the source of the V and J calls. The sample yields approximately 400,000 distinct CDR3 sequences, 20% to 25% seen once. The sample's time point: persistent/refractory GD, antithyroid drugs over 5 years with positive TRAb. Making the TCR library involved RNA that had been extracted from PBMCs. The sequencing used peripheral blood mononuclear cells (PBMCs), collected when the disease was refractory, from a patient treated with antithyroid drugs. This TCR came from a female donor with Graves disease.

The CDR3 bases are TGTGCCAGCAGTTTAACCGGGCCGGGACAGGGGAAGACTGAAGCTTTCTTT. Residues: CASSLTGPGQGKTEAFF. V usage is TRBV28 and J usage is TRBJ1-1; 10 bases align to TRBD1. There are 17 residues in the CDR3. Germline values: CDR1 MDHEN, CDR2 SYDVKM. J lost 5 bases, V lost 2 bases, and 11 bases had no gene match.